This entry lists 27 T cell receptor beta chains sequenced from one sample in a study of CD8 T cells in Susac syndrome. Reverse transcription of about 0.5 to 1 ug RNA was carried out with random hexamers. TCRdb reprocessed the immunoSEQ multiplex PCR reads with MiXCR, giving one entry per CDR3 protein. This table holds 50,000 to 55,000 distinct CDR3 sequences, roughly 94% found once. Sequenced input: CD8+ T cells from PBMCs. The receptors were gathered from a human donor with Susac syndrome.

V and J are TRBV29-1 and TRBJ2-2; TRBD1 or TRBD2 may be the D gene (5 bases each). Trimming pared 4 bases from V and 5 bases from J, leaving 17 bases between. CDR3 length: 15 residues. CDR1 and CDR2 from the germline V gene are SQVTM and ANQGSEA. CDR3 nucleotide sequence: TGCAGCGTTGGACCGGCCTCAGGGAGAACCGGGGAGCTGTTTTTT. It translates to CSVGPASGRTGELFF.

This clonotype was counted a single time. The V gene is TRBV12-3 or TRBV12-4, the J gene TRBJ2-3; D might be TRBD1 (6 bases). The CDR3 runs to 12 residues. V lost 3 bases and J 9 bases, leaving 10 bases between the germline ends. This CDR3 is CASSFGQGTQYF. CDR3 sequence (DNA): TGTGCCAGCAGTTTTGGGCAGGGGACGCAGTATTTT.

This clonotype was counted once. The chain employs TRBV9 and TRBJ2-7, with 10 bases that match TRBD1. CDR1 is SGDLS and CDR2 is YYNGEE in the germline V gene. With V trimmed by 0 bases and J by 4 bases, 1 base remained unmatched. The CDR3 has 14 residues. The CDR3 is CASSVGDRGYEQYF. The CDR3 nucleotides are TGTGCCAGCAGCGTAGGGGACAGGGGTTACGAGCAGTACTTC.

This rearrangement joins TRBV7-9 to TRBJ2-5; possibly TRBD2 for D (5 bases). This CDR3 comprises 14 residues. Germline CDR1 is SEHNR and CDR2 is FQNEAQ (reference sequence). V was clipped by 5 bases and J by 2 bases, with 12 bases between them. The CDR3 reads CASSRTSGQETQYF. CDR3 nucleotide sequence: TGTGCCAGCAGCCGGACCTCGGGGCAAGAGACCCAGTACTTC.

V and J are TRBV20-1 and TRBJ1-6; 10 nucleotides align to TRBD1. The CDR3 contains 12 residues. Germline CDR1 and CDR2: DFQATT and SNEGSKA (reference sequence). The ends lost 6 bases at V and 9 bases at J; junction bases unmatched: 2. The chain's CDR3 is CSARDRGSPLHF. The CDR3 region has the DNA TGCAGTGCCAGGGACAGGGGTTCACCCCTCCACTTT.

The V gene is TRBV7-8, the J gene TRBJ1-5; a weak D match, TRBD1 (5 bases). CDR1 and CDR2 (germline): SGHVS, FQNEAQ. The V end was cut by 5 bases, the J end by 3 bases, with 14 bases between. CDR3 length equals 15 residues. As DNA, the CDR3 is TGTGCCAGCAGCGAAGATGACAGCAACAATCAGCCCCAGCATTTT. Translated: CASSEDDSNNQPQHF.

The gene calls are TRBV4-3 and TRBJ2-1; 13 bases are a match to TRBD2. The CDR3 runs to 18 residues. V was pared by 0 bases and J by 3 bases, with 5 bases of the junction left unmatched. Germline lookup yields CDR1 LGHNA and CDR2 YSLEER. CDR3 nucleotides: TGCGCCAGCAGCCAAGAGGCCTGGACTAGCGGGGGCTACAATGAGCAGTTCTTC. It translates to CASSQEAWTSGGYNEQFF.

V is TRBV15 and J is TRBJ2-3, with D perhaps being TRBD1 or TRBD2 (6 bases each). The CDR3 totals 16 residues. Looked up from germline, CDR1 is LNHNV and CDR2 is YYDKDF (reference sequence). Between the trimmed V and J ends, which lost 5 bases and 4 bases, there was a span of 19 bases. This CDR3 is CATSPFYEGGSDTQYF. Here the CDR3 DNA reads TGTGCCACCAGCCCATTTTATGAGGGGGGTTCAGATACGCAGTATTTT.

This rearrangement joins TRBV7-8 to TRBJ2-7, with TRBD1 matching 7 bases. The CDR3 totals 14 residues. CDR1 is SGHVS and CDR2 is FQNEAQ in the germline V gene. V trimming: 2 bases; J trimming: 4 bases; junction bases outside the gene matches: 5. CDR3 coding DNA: TGTGCCAGCAGCTTAAAAGGGGGCGGTTACGAGCAGTACTTC. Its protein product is CASSLKGGGYEQYF.

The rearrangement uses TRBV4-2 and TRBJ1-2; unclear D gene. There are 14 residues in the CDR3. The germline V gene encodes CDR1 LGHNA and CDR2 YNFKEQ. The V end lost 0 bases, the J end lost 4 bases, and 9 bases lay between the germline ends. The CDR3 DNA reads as TGTGCCAGCAGCCAAGAGACGGGAGCCTATGGCTACACCTTC. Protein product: CASSQETGAYGYTF.

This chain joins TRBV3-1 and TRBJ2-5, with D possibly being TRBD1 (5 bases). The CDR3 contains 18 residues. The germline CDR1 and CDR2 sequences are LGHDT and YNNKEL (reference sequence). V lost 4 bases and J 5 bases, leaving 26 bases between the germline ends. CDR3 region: CASSPQGTETLSRETQYF. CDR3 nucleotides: TGTGCCAGCAGCCCTCAGGGAACCGAGACCTTGTCCCGGGAGACCCAGTACTTC.

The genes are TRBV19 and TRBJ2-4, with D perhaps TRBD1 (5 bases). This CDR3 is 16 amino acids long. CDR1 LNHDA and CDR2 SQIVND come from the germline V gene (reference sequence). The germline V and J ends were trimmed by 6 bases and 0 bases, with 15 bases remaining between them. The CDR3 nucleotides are TGTGCCAGTAGCTCCGCGACAGTCCTAGCCAAAAACATTCAGTACTTC. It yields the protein CASSSATVLAKNIQYF.

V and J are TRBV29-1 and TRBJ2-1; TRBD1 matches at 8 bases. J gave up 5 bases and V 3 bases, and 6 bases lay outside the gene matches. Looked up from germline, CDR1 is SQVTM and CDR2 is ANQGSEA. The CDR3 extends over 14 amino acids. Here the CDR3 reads CSVDPGQENNEQFF. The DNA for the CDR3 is TGCAGCGTTGATCCGGGACAGGAAAACAATGAGCAGTTCTTC.

The CDR3, as DNA: TGTGCCAGCAGCTTGTCTTCTAGCGGGGGGTGGGGAGAGACCCAGTACTTC. It encodes CASSLSSSGGWGETQYF. The genes are TRBV11-2 and TRBJ2-5, with 11 bases lining up with TRBD2. Unmatched junction bases numbered 10, after V lost 3 bases and J lost 4 bases. This CDR3 region has 17 residues. Germline V gene data show CDR1 as SGHAT and CDR2 as FQNNGV.

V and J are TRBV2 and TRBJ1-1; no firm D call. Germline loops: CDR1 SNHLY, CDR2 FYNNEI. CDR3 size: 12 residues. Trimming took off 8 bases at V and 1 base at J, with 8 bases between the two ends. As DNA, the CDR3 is TGTGCCAGCTGGCCGGAGAACACTGAAGCTTTCTTT. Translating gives CASWPENTEAFF.

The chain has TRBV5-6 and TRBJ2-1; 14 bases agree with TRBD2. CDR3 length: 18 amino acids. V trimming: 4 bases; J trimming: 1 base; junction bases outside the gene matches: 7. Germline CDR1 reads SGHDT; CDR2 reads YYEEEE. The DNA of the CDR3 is TGTGCCAGCAGCGGGGGACTAGCGGGGGCCATGTCCTACAATGAGCAGTTCTTC. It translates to CASSGGLAGAMSYNEQFF.

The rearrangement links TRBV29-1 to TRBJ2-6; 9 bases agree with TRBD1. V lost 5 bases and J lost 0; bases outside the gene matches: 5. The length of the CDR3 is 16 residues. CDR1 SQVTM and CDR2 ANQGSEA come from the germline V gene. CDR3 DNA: TGCAGCGTTAGGGACAGGGAAAACTCTGGGGCCAACGTCCTGACTTTC. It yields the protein CSVRDRENSGANVLTF.

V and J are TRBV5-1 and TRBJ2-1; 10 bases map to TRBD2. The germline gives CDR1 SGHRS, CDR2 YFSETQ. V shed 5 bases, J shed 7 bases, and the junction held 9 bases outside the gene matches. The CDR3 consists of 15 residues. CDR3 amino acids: CASSYGTSVPNEQFF. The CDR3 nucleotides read TGCGCCAGCAGTTACGGGACTAGCGTACCAAATGAGCAGTTCTTC.

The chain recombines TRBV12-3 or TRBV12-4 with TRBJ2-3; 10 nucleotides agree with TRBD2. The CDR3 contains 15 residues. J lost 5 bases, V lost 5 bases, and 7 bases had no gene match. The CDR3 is CASSTGTSEKDTQYF. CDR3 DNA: TGTGCCAGCAGTACCGGGACTAGCGAGAAAGATACGCAGTATTTT.

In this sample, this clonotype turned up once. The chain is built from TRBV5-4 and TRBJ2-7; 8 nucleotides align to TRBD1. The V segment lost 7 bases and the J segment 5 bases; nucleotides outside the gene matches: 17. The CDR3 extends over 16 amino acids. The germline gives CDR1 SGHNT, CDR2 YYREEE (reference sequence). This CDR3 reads CASHRTGFNPIHEQYF. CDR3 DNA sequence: TGTGCCAGCCATAGGACAGGGTTCAATCCCATCCACGAGCAGTACTTC.

CDR3 sequence: CASSLGDRYNEQFF. The CDR3 DNA is TGTGCCAGCAGCTTAGGTGACAGGTACAATGAGCAGTTCTTC. The chain combines TRBV11-2 with TRBJ2-1; TRBD1 might be the D (6 bases). Trimming pared 1 base from V and 4 bases from J, leaving 8 bases between. The germline V gene encodes CDR1 SGHAT and CDR2 FQNNGV. This CDR3 has 14 amino acids.

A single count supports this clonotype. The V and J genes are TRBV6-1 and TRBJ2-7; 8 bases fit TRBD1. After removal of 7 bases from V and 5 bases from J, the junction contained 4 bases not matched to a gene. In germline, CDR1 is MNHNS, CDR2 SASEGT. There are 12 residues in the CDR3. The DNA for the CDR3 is TGTGCCAGCATCGTGGACAGGGACGAGCAGTACTTC. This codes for CASIVDRDEQYF.

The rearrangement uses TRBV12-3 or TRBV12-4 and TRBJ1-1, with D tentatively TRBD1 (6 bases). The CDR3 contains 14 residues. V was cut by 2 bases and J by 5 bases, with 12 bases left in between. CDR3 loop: CASSLRGAETEAFF. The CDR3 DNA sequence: TGTGCCAGCAGTTTACGGGGGGCCGAAACTGAAGCTTTCTTT.

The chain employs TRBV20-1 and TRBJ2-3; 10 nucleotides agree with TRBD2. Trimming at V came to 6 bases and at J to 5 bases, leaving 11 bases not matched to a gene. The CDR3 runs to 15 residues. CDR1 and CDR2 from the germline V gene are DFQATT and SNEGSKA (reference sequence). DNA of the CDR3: TGCAGTGCCGGGACTAGCGCGGAAGGTTTAGATACGCAGTATTTT. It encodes CSAGTSAEGLDTQYF.

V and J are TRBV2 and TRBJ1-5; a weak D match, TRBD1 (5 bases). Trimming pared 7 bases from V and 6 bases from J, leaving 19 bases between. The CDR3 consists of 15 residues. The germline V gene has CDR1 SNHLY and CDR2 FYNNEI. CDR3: CASTFRQPLSQPQHF. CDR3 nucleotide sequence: TGTGCCAGCACGTTCCGACAGCCTCTCAGTCAGCCCCAGCATTTT. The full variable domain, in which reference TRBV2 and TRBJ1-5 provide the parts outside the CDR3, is EPEVTQTPSHQVTQMGQEVILRCVPISNHLYFYWYRQILGQKVEFLVSFYNNEISEKSEIFDDQFSVERPDGSNFTLKIRSTKLEDSAMYFCASTFRQPLSQPQHFGDGTRLSIL.

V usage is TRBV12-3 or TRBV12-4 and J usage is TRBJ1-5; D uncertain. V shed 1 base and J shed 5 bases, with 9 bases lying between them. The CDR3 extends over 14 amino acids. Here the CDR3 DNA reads TGTGCCAGCAGTTTAGGGTTTGGCGATCAGCCCCAGCATTTT. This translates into CASSLGFGDQPQHF.

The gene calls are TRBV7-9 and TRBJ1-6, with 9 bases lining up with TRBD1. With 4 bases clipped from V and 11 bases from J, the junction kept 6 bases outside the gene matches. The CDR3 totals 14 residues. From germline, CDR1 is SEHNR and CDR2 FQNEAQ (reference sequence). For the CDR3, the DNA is TGTGCCAGCAGCTCCGGGACAGGGACTCCACCCCTCCACTTT. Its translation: CASSSGTGTPPLHF.